This T cell receptor (beta chain) was found in a study of T cell changes during pregnancy in multiple sclerosis. Profiling relied on immunoSEQ multiplex PCR, and the TCRdb table lists in-frame clones only, not all of them. This table holds 40,000 or so clones, approximately 90% found once. With 3 bases clipped from V and 3 bases from J, the junction kept 14 bases outside the gene matches. This CDR3 spans 18 amino acids. Germline assignment: CDR1 LGHNA and CDR2 YSLEER. The sequencing here drew on CD8+ T cells from peripheral blood mononuclear cells, taken in the first trimester of pregnancy. The chain is built from TRBV4-3 and TRBJ1-1; TRBD1 aligns across 9 bases. This clonotype was sampled from a female donor with multiple sclerosis, enrolled in a pregnancy study. The DNA for the CDR3 is TGCGCCAGCAGCCAGGGGACAGGGACGACCCTGCTGGACACTGAAGCTTTCTTT. It encodes CASSQGTGTTLLDTEAFF.